The 3 T cell receptor beta chains reported below all come from one sample, sequenced in a study of blood T cell repertoires in COVID-19. Sequencing was performed with immunoSEQ multiplex PCR; in TCRdb, only in-frame clones are kept and a portion is missing. The table includes a few hundred thousand clones, around 83% detected once. The sequenced sample consisted of peripheral blood. These receptors were collected from a woman aged 50 to 65 with COVID-19, enrolled during active disease.

V is TRBV7-3 and J is TRBJ2-3; 8 positions match TRBD1. V lost 2 bases and J lost 4; bases outside the gene matches: 5. Germline V gives CDR1 SGHTA, CDR2 FQGTGA. This CDR3 comprises 15 residues. The CDR3: CASSLSGGLSDTQYF. CDR3 sequence (DNA): TGTGCCAGCAGCTTATCAGGGGGCCTTTCAGATACGCAGTATTTT.

The chain is built from TRBV4-2 and TRBJ1-2; D remains unclear. Germline V lookup: CDR1 LGHNA, CDR2 YNFKEQ. The CDR3 extends over 13 amino acids. Trimming left V 0 bases short and J 8 bases short, with 10 bases between. The CDR3 protein is CASSQDLGRGYTF. CDR3 bases: TGTGCCAGCAGCCAAGATCTAGGGAGGGGCTACACCTTC.

The chain joins TRBV7-2 to TRBJ1-2, with a possible D match to TRBD1 (5 bases). Germline V CDR1 and CDR2: SGHTA, FQGNSA. The CDR3 length is 13 residues. V shed 5 bases and J shed 8 bases, with 15 bases lying between them. The CDR3 protein is CASSPLGGIGYTF. DNA for the CDR3: TGTGCCAGCAGCCCCTTGGGGGGTATCGGCTACACCTTC.